This TCR beta chain was obtained from a study of blood T cells in healthy people across ages. Broader study findings: Roughly linear declines in TCR beta diversity per million T cells occurred with age.

The authors ran a second PCR of 7 to 11 cycles using a sample-barcoded 5' primer and a J-beta primer mix. TCRdb processed the 5' RACE reads anew with MiXCR; each CDR3 protein has one entry. The sample contains roughly 1.4 million distinct CDR3 sequences, 55% to 75% of which appear only once. Isolation yielded PBMCs, at least 6.5 million per sample, in every case. The table lists this clonotype with a few counts. As yet, its antigen is unknown. This receptor was taken from a man in his late teens or twenties in good health. Sequenced input: blood.

The CDR3 DNA reads TGTGCCAGCAGAACGGACACGACCTACGAGCAGTACTTC. Protein sequence: CASRTDTTYEQYF. V is TRBV6-6 and J is TRBJ2-7; the D gene is possibly TRBD1 (5 bases). Germline lookup yields CDR1 MNHNY and CDR2 SVGAGI (reference sequence). This CDR3 comprises 13 residues. The V end was cut by 6 bases, the J end by 2 bases, with 11 bases between.